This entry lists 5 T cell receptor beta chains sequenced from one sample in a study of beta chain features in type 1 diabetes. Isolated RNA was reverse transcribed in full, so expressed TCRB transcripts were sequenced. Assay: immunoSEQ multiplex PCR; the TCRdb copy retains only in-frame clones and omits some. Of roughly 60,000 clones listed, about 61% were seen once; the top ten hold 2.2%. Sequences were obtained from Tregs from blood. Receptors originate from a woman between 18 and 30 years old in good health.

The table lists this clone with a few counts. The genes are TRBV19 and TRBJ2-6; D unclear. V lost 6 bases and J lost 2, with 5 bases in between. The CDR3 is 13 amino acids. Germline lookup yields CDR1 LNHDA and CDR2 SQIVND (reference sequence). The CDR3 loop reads CASRAAGANVLTF. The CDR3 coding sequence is TGTGCCAGTAGGGCGGCTGGGGCCAACGTCCTGACTTTC.

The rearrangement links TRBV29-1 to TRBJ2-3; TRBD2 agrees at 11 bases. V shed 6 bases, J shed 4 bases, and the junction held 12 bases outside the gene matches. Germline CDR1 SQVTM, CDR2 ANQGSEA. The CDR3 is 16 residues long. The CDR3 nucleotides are TGCAGCGTCCGATTTGGGACTAGCGGCAAGCCAGATACGCAGTATTTT. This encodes CSVRFGTSGKPDTQYF.

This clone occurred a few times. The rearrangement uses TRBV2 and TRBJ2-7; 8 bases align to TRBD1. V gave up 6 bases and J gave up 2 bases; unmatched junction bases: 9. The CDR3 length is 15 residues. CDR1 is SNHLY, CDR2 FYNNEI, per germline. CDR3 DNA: TGTGCCAGCAGCCCCGAGGCGACAGGGGCCTACGAGCAGTACTTC. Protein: CASSPEATGAYEQYF.

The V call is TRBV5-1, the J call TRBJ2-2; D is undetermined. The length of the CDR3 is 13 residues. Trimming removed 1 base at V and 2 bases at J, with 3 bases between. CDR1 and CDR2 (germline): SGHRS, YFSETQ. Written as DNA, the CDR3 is TGCGCCAGCAGCTTGATAAACACCGGGGAGCTGTTTTTT. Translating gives CASSLINTGELFF.

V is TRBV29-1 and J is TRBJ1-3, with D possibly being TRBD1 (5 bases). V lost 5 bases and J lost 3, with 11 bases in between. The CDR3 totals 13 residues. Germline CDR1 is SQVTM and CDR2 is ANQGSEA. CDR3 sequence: CSVLAQGGNTIYF. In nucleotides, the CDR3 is TGCAGCGTTCTTGCGCAGGGTGGAAACACCATATATTTT.